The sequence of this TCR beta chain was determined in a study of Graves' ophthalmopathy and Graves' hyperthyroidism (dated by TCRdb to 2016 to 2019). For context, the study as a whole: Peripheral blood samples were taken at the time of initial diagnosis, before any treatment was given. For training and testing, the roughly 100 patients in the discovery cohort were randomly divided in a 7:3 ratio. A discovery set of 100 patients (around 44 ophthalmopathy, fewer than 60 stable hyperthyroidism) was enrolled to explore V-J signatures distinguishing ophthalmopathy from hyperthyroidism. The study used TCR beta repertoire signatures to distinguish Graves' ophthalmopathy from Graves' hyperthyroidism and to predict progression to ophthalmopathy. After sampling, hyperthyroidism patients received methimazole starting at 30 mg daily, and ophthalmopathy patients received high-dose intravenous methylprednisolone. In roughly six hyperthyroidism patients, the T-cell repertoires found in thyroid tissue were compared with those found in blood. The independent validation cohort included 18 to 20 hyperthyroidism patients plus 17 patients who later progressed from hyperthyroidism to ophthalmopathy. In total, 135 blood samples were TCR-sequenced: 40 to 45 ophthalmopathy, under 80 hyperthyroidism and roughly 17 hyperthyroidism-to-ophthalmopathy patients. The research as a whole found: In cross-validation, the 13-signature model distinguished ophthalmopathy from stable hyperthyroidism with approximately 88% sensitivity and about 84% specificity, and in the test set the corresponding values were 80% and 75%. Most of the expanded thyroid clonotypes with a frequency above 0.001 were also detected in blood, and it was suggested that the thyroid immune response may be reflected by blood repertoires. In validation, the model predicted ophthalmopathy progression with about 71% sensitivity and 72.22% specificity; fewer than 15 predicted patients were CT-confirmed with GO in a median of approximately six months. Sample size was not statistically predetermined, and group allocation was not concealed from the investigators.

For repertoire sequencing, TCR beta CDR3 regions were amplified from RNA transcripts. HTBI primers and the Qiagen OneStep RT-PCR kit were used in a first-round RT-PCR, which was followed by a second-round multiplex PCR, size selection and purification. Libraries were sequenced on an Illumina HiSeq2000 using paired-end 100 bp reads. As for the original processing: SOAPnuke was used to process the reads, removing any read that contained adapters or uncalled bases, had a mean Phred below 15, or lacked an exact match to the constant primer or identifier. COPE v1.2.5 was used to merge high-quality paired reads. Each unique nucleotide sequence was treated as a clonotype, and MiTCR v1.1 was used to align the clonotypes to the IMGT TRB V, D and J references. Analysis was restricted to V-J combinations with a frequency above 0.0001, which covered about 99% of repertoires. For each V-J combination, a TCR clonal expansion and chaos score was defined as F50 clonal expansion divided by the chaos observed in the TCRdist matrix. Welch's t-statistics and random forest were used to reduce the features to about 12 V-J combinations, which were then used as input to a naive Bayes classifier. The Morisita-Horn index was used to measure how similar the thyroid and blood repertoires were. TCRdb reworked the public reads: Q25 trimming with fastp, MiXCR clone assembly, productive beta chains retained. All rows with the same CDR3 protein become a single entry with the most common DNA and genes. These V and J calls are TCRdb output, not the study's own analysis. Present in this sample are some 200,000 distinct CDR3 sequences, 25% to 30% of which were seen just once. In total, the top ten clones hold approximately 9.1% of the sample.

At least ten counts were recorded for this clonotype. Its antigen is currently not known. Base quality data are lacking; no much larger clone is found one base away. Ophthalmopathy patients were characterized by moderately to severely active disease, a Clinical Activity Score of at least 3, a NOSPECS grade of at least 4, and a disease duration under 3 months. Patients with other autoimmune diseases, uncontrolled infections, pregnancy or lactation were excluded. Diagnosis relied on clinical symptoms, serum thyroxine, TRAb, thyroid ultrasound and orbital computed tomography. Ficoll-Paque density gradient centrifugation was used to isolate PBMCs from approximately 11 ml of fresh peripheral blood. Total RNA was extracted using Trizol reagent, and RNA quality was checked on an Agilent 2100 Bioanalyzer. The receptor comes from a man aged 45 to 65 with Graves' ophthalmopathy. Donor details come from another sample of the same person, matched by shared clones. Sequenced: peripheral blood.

The nucleotide sequence reads TGTGCCAGCAGTTACTCGACAGATTCTATTAACTATGGCTACACCTTC. Its amino acids are CASSYSTDSINYGYTF. Recombination linked TRBV6-5 to TRBJ1-2, with TRBD1 perhaps the D gene, on 5 matching bases. Counted from cysteine to phenylalanine, this CDR3 has 16 amino acids. Only the CDR3 DNA stays, 48 bases, in frame from base 1. V is shortened by 0 bases, J by 1 base, and the region joining them spans 12 bases. CDR1 and CDR2 are drawn from the germline V gene: MNHEY, SVGAGI.